This is a list of T cell receptor beta chains from one sample in a study of regulatory T cells in long-lasting Graves disease. TCRdb reanalysed the multiplex PCR reads using MiXCR and keeps one entry per CDR3 protein. This table has roughly 520,000 distinct CDR3 sequences, 9.5% to 15% appearing once. The sample was also reused in another study, on T cells in Graves' hyperthyroidism and ophthalmopathy.

The sequences come from peripheral blood mononuclear cells (PBMCs), collected at new diagnosis, from a patient treated with antithyroid drugs. These receptor sequences come from a woman in her twenties or thirties with Graves disease. Both conserved end residues are part of each CDR3. A D gene is named only where the DNA matches it firmly. The size entry is marked missing in some rows and otherwise reads once, few, many or a size class.

J,size,V,D,CDR3,DNA
TRBJ2-3,many,TRBV11-2,TRBD2,CASSLSAGEDTQYF,TGTGCCAGCAGCTTATCGGCGGGAGAAGATACGCAGTATTTT
TRBJ2-5,many,TRBV20-1,NA,CSGMTVQETQYF,TGCAGCGGGATGACAGTCCAAGAGACCCAGTACTTC
TRBJ2-1,many,TRBV7-9,TRBD2,CASSSRPGLDYNEQFF,TGTGCCAGCAGCTCCCGCCCGGGACTAGACTACAATGAGCAGTTCTTC
TRBJ2-1,NA,TRBV7-8,NA,CASSLAAVYNEQFF,TGTGCCAGCAGCTTAGCGGCAGTCTACAATGAGCAGTTCTTC
TRBJ1-2,many,TRBV7-9,NA,CASSSPPGTAANYGYTF,TGTGCCAGCAGCTCGCCACCCGGGACGGCCGCTAACTATGGCTACACCTTC
TRBJ1-2,many,TRBV20-1,NA,CSAGASGQHSGYTF,TGCAGTGCTGGTGCGTCGGGACAACATTCTGGCTACACCTTC
TRBJ2-1,NA,TRBV6-2/TRBV6-3,NA,CASRDGRYRVYNEQFF,TGTGCCAGCAGGGATGGCCGCTACCGGGTCTACAATGAGCAGTTCTTC
TRBJ2-3,many,TRBV11-3,TRBD2,CASSPQGASGRSPVDTQYF,TGTGCCAGCAGCCCGCAGGGGGCTAGCGGGAGGTCCCCTGTGGATACGCAGTATTTT
TRBJ1-1,NA,TRBV20-1,TRBD1,CSASPNPRGLNTEAFF,TGCAGTGCTAGCCCCAACCCAAGGGGGCTGAACACTGAAGCTTTCTTT
TRBJ1-2,NA,TRBV19,TRBD1,CASGQGGLYGYTF,TGTGCCAGCGGACAGGGGGGCCTCTATGGCTACACCTTC
TRBJ1-6,NA,TRBV9,NA,CASSGDGFGSPLHF,TGTGCCAGCAGCGGGGACGGCTTTGGATCACCCCTCCACTTT
TRBJ2-6,many,TRBV25-1,TRBD2,CASSDGLAGAVGANVLTF,TGTGCCAGCAGTGACGGACTAGCGGGAGCGGTTGGGGCCAACGTCCTGACTTTC
TRBJ1-2,many,TRBV18,NA,CASSPGSSDDYGYTF,TGTGCCAGCTCACCGGGGTCCTCGGACGACTATGGCTACACCTTC
TRBJ1-2,many,TRBV30,TRBD1,CAFYRGGYGYTF,TGTGCCTTTTACAGGGGAGGCTATGGCTACACCTTC
TRBJ1-5,few,TRBV7-2,NA,CASSLNGQSGSMSFQHF,TGTGCCAGCAGCTTAAACGGTCAGAGCGGCTCAATGAGTTTCCAGCATTTT
TRBJ1-5,few,TRBV30,NA,CAWSVRERVNQPQHF,TGTGCCTGGAGTGTACGGGAGAGGGTCAATCAGCCCCAGCATTTT
TRBJ1-5,many,TRBV7-2,NA,CASSLGRPSNQPQHF,TGTGCCAGCAGCTTAGGACGACCGAGCAATCAGCCCCAGCATTTT
TRBJ2-7,many,TRBV6-2/TRBV6-3,TRBD1,CASRNGDSAYEQYF,TGTGCCAGCCGAAATGGGGACAGCGCCTACGAGCAGTACTTC
TRBJ2-1,many,TRBV2,TRBD2,CASSEAHSGKVESGEQFF,TGTGCCAGCAGTGAAGCGCACAGCGGGAAGGTCGAAAGTGGTGAGCAGTTCTTC
TRBJ1-2,many,TRBV28,NA,CASSFGSFFNYGYTF,TGTGCCAGCAGTTTCGGCAGCTTTTTTAACTATGGCTACACCTTC
TRBJ2-1,NA,TRBV7-2,NA,CASSSQGVAGGPSSYNEQFF,TGTGCCAGCAGCTCCCAGGGGGTGGCGGGAGGCCCCAGCTCCTACAATGAGCAGTTCTTC
TRBJ1-2,NA,TRBV5-1,NA,CASSLGRGDYGYTF,TGCGCCAGCAGCTTGGGAAGGGGGGACTATGGCTACACCTTC
TRBJ2-3,many,TRBV20-1,TRBD2,CSARVGLAGVIDTQYF,TGCAGTGCCAGGGTAGGGCTAGCGGGAGTTATAGATACGCAGTATTTT
TRBJ2-7,many,TRBV6-5,NA,CASSYSGKGGPYEQYF,TGTGCCAGCAGTTACTCGGGGAAGGGGGGTCCCTACGAGCAGTACTTC
TRBJ2-1,few,TRBV12-3/TRBV12-4,TRBD2,CASRTSGWGHEQFF,TGTGCCAGCAGAACTAGCGGGTGGGGACATGAGCAGTTCTTC
TRBJ2-2,few,TRBV7-9,NA,CASSILLAGELFF,TGTGCCAGCAGCATCCTCCTCGCCGGGGAGCTGTTTTTT
TRBJ1-1,many,TRBV2,NA,CASSSRPGAEAFF,TGTGCCAGCAGTAGTAGACCGGGAGCTGAAGCTTTCTTT
TRBJ2-2,many,TRBV6-5,NA,CASSYLREGLNTGELFF,TGTGCCAGCAGTTACTTAAGGGAAGGCCTGAACACCGGGGAGCTGTTTTTT
TRBJ2-3,many,TRBV6-2/TRBV6-3,NA,CASSYEAGFTDTQYF,TGTGCCAGCAGTTACGAGGCAGGGTTCACAGATACGCAGTATTTT
TRBJ1-2,few,TRBV6-1,NA,CASSGLTEDGYTF,TGTGCCAGCAGTGGGTTGACGGAGGATGGCTACACCTTC
TRBJ2-7,many,TRBV6-2/TRBV6-3,TRBD1,CASSTLTGSYEQYF,TGTGCCAGCAGTACCCTGACAGGGAGCTACGAGCAGTACTTC
TRBJ2-1,NA,TRBV9,NA,CASSPDLAAANSGLGEQFF,TGTGCCAGCAGCCCGGATTTAGCGGCGGCGAACTCAGGCCTTGGTGAGCAGTTCTTC
TRBJ2-7,many,TRBV20-1,NA,CSANGQISSYEQYF,TGCAGTGCCAACGGACAGATAAGCTCCTACGAGCAGTACTTC
TRBJ2-2,many,TRBV28,NA,CASSLATRELFF,TGTGCCAGCAGTCTAGCCACTAGGGAGCTGTTTTTT
TRBJ1-5,many,TRBV20-1,NA,CSALPGARNQPQHF,TGCAGTGCTCTACCAGGGGCTCGGAACCAGCCCCAGCATTTT
TRBJ1-1,NA,TRBV10-3,TRBD1,CAISPGQGANEAFF,TGTGCCATCAGTCCGGGACAGGGGGCTAATGAAGCTTTCTTT
TRBJ2-1,NA,TRBV18,TRBD1,CASSPETGVWNEQFF,TGTGCCAGCTCACCGGAAACAGGGGTTTGGAATGAGCAGTTCTTC
TRBJ2-7,many,TRBV12-3/TRBV12-4,NA,CASSFFPYEQYF,TGTGCCAGCAGTTTCTTTCCCTACGAGCAGTACTTC
TRBJ2-2,NA,TRBV20-1,NA,CSARDPGLNTGELFF,TGCAGTGCTAGAGATCCCGGGCTGAACACCGGGGAGCTGTTTTTT
TRBJ2-5,NA,TRBV4-1,NA,CASSQDSTIEETQYF,TGCGCCAGCAGCCAAGACAGTACGATTGAAGAGACCCAGTACTTC
TRBJ2-6,NA,TRBV2,TRBD2,CASIFVSGRAGANVLTF,TGTGCCAGCATCTTTGTTAGCGGGAGGGCTGGGGCCAACGTCCTGACTTTC
TRBJ2-7,NA,TRBV5-1,TRBD1,CASSLASGTGSYEQYF,TGCGCCAGCAGCTTGGCCTCCGGGACAGGCTCCTACGAGCAGTACTTC
TRBJ2-7,many,TRBV18,NA,CASSLHPSPYEQYF,TGTGCCAGCTCCCTGCACCCCAGCCCCTACGAGCAGTACTTC
TRBJ1-1,many,TRBV5-5,NA,CASSLRVSGNTEAFF,TGTGCCAGCAGCTTGAGGGTGTCAGGGAACACTGAAGCTTTCTTT
TRBJ2-1,many,TRBV6-2/TRBV6-3,TRBD1,CASTNNRGVSHNEQFF,TGTGCCAGCACAAACAACAGGGGAGTTTCCCACAATGAGCAGTTCTTC
TRBJ2-7,many,TRBV4-2,NA,CASSQDPGVFYEQYF,TGTGCCAGCAGCCAAGATCCAGGTGTTTTCTACGAGCAGTACTTC
TRBJ1-2,NA,TRBV7-2,TRBD1,CASSFRGRAGFQNYGYTF,TGTGCCAGCAGCTTCAGGGGGAGGGCGGGCTTCCAGAACTATGGCTACACCTTC
TRBJ2-3,many,TRBV5-4,NA,CASSSRRQGDTQYF,TGTGCCAGCAGCTCCCGGCGGCAGGGGGATACGCAGTATTTT
TRBJ2-7,many,TRBV29-1,NA,CSVAPGTPNEQYF,TGCAGCGTGGCCCCGGGGACCCCTAACGAGCAGTACTTC
TRBJ2-5,many,TRBV18,NA,CASSRSRGGAETQYF,TGTGCCAGCTCAAGATCAAGGGGGGGAGCGGAGACCCAGTACTTC
TRBJ2-2,NA,TRBV29-1,NA,CSVEALNTGELFF,TGCAGCGTTGAGGCGTTGAACACCGGGGAGCTGTTTTTT
TRBJ2-1,few,TRBV25-1,NA,CASSNIRDSGQEIEQFF,TGTGCCAGCTCTAATATTAGGGACAGCGGGCAAGAAATAGAGCAGTTCTTC
TRBJ2-2,many,TRBV2,TRBD2,CASSSTSGGELFF,TGTGCCAGCAGTTCGACTAGCGGCGGGGAGCTGTTTTTT
TRBJ1-5,many,TRBV19,TRBD1,CASRDRVGQPQHF,TGTGCCAGCAGAGACAGGGTGGGTCAGCCCCAGCATTTT
TRBJ2-7,NA,TRBV27,TRBD1,CASSPGTGGWEQYF,TGTGCCAGCAGTCCCGGGACAGGGGGCTGGGAGCAGTACTTC
TRBJ1-2,few,TRBV19,TRBD1,CASSDLGAGGSIYGYTF,TGTGCCAGTAGTGACCTAGGAGCAGGGGGCTCAATCTATGGCTACACCTTC
TRBJ2-3,NA,TRBV6-5,NA,CASSYRRGKTTDTQCF,TGTGCCAGCAGTTACCGGAGGGGAAAAACGACAGATACGCAGTGTTTT
TRBJ2-7,many,TRBV20-1,NA,CSARDRREFQGF,TGCAGTGCTAGAGATAGGAGGGAGTTTCAGGGCTTC
TRBJ1-5,few,TRBV19,TRBD1,CASNSGQYNQPQHF,TGTGCCAGTAACTCGGGACAGTACAATCAGCCCCAGCATTTT